This T cell receptor beta chain was retrieved from a study of radiotherapy plus CTLA-4 blockade in lung cancer. Unmatched junction bases numbered 9, after V lost 5 bases and J lost 4 bases. CDR1 and CDR2 from the germline V gene are MGHRA and YSYEKL. CDR3 size: 16 residues. This clone has a single count. Repertoires were generated with immunoSEQ multiplex PCR, while TCRdb's copy carries only in-frame clones and drops some. The sample records about 95,000 clones, approximately 78% being singletons. The TCR sequence derives from a human donor with non-small cell lung cancer who had a partial response to radiotherapy plus ipilimumab. Sequenced here: peripheral blood, sampled from a patient treated with radiotherapy plus ipilimumab. The chain combines TRBV4-1 with TRBJ2-3; 10 nucleotides match TRBD2. CDR3 sequence: CASSVSSGSGADTQYF. The CDR3, as DNA: TGCGCCAGCAGCGTATCTAGCGGGAGCGGTGCAGATACGCAGTATTTT.